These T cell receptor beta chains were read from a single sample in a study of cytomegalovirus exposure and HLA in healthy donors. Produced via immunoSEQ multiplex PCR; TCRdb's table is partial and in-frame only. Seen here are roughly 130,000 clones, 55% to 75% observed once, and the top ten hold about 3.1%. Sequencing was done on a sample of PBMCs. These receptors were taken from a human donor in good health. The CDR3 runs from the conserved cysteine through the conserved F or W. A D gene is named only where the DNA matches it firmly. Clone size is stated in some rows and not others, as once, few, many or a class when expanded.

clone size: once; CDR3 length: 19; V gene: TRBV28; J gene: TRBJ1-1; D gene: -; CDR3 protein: CASSLPPVRTQVGGTEAFF; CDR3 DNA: TGTGCCAGCAGTTTGCCCCCTGTTAGGACGCAGGTGGGAGGCACTGAAGCTTTCTTT
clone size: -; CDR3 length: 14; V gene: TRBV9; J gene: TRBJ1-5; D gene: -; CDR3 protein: CASSARQDNQPQHF; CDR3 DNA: TGTGCCAGCAGCGCTCGACAGGATAATCAGCCCCAGCATTTT
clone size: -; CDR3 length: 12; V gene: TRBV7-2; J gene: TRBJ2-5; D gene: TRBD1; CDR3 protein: CASSLDGTGKYF; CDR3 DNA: TGTGCCAGCAGCTTAGACGGGACAGGGAAGTACTTC
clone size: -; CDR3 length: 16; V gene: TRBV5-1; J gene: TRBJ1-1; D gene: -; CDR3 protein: CASSLAGGHGNTEAFF; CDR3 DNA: TGCGCCAGCAGCTTGGCCGGGGGGCATGGGAACACTGAAGCTTTCTTT
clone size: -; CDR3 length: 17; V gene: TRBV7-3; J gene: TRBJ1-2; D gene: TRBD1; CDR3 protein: CASSQGGSRGANYGYTF; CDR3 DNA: TGTGCCAGCAGCCAGGGGGGCTCCAGAGGGGCTAACTATGGCTACACCTTC
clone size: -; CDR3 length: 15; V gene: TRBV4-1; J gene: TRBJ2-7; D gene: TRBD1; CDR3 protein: CASSPMTGQGYEQYF; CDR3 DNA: TGCGCCAGCAGCCCCATGACAGGGCAAGGCTACGAGCAGTACTTC
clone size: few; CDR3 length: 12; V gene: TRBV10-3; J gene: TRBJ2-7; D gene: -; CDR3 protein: CAISEPEGEQYF; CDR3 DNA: TGTGCCATCAGTGAGCCGGAGGGCGAGCAGTACTTC
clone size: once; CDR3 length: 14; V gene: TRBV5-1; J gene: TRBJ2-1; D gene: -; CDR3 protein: CASSLGTRSSEQFF; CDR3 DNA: TGCGCCAGCAGCTTGGGAACTAGATCGAGTGAGCAGTTCTTC
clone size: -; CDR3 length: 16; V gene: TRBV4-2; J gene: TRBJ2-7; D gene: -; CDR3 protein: CASSQTGIFSSYEQYF; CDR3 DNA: TGTGCCAGCAGCCAAACCGGGATCTTCAGCTCCTACGAGCAGTACTTC
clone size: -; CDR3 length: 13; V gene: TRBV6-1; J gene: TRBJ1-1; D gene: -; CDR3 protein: CASRRSPGSEAFF; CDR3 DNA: TGTGCCAGCAGGCGATCCCCTGGTTCTGAAGCTTTCTTT
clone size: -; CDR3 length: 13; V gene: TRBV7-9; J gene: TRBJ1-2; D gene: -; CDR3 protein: CASSLGEQNGYTF; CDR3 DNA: TGTGCCAGCAGCTTAGGAGAACAGAACGGCTACACCTTC
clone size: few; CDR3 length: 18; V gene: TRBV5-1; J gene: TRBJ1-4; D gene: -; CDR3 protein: CASSFAGLGRATNEKLFF; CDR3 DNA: TGCGCCAGCAGCTTCGCAGGGTTGGGAAGGGCAACTAATGAAAAACTGTTTTTT
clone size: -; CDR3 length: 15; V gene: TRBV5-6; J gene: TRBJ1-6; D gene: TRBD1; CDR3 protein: CASSPYWTGNSPLHF; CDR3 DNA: TGTGCCAGCAGCCCCTACTGGACAGGGAATTCACCCCTCCACTTT
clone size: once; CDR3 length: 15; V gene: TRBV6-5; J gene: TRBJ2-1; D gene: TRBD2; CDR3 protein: CASSALAGAQGEQFF; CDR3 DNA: TGTGCCAGCAGTGCACTAGCGGGGGCCCAGGGTGAGCAGTTCTTC
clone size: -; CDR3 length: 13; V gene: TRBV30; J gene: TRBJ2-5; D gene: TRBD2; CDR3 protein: CAWSPSGGETQYF; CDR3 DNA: TGTGCCTGGAGTCCGAGCGGGGGGGAGACCCAGTACTTC
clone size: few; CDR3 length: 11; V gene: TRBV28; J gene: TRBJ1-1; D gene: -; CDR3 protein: CASSLWGEAFF; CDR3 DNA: TGTGCCAGCAGTTTATGGGGCGAAGCTTTCTTT